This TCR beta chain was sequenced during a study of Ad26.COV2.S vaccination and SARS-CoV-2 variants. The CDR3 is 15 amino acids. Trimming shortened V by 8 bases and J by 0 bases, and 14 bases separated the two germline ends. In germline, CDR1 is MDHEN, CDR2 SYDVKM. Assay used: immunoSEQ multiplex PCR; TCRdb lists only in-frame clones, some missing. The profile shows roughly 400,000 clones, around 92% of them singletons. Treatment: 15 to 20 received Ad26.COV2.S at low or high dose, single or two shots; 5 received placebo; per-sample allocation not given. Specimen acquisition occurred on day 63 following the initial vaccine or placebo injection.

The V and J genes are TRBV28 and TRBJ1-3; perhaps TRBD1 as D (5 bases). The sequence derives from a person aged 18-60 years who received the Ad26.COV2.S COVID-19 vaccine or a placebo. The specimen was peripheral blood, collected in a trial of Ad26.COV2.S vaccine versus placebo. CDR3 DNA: TGTGCCAGCTCTGAGGGGACGGCCTCTGGAAACACCATATATTTT. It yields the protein CASSEGTASGNTIYF.